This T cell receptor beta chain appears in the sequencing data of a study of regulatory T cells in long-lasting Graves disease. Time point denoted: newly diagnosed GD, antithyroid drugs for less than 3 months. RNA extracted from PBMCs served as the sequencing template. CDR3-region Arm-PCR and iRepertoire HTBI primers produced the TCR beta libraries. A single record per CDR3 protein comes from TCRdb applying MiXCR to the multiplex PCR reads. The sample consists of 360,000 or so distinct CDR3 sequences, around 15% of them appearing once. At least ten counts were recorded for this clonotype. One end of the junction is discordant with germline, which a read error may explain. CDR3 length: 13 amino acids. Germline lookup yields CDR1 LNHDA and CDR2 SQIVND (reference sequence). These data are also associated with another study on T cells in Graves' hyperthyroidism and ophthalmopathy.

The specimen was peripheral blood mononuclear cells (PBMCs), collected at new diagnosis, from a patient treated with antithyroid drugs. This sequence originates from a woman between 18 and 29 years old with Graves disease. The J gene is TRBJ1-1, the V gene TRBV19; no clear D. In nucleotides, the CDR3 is TGTGCCAGCAGTATTCGTGCGGACACTGAAGCTTTCTTT. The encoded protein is CASSIRADTEAFF.